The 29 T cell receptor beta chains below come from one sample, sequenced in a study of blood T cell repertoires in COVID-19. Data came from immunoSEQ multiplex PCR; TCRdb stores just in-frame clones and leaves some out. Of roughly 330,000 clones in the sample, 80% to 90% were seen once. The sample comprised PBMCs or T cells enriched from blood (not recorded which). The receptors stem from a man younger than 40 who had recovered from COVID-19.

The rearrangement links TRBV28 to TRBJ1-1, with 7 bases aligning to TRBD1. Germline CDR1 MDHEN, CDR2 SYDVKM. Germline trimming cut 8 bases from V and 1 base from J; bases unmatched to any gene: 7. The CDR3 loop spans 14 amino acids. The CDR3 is CASGDRDRNTEAFF. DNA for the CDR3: TGTGCCAGCGGAGACAGGGACCGGAACACTGAAGCTTTCTTT. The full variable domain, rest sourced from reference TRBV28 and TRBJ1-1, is DVKVTQSSRYLVKRTGEKVFLECVQDMDHENMFWYRQDPGLGLRLIYFSYDVKMKEKGDIPEGYSVSREKKERFSLILESASTNQTSMYLCASGDRDRNTEAFFGQGTRLTVV.

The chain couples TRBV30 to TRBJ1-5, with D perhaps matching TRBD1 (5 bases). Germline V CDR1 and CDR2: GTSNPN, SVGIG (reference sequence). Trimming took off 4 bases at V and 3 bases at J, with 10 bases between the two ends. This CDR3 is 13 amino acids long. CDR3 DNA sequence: TGTGCCTGGAATAAGGGGCCCAATCAGCCCCAGCATTTT. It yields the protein CAWNKGPNQPQHF.

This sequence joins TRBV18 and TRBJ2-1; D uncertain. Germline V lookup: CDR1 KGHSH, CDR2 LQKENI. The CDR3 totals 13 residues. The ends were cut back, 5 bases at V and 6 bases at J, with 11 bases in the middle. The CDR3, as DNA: TGTGCCAGCTCAGGTGTAGCTTCCAATGAGCAGTTCTTC. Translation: CASSGVASNEQFF.

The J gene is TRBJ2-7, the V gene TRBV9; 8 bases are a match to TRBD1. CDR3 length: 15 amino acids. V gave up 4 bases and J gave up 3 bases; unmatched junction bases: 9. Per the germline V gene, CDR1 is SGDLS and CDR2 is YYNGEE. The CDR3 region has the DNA TGTGCCAGCAGCCCTCCCGGGACAGGAGACTACGAGCAGTACTTC. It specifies CASSPPGTGDYEQYF. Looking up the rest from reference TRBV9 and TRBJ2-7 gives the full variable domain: DSGVTQTPKHLITATGQRVTLRCSPRSGDLSVYWYQQSLDQGLQFLIQYYNGEERAKGNILERFSAQQFPDLHSELNLSSLELGDSALYFCASSPPGTGDYEQYFGPGTRLTVT.

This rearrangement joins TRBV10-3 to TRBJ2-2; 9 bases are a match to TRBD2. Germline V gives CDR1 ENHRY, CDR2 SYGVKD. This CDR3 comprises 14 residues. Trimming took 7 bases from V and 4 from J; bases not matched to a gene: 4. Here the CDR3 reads CAIKASGTTGELFF. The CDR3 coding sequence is TGTGCCATCAAGGCTAGCGGGACCACCGGGGAGCTGTTTTTT.

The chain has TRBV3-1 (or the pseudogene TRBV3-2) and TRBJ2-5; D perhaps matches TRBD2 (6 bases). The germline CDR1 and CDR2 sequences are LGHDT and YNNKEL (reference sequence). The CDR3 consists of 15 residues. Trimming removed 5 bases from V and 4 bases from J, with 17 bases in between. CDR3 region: CASSEGAGIGETQYF. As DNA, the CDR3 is TGTGCCAGCAGCGAAGGGGCGGGAATCGGAGAGACCCAGTACTTC.

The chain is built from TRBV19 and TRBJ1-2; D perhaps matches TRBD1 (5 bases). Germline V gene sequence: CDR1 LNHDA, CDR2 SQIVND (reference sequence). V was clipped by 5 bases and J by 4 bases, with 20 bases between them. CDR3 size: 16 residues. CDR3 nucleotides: TGTGCCAGTAGTCCGGCCGGGAGGGGCGCAGTCTATGGCTACACCTTC. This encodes CASSPAGRGAVYGYTF.

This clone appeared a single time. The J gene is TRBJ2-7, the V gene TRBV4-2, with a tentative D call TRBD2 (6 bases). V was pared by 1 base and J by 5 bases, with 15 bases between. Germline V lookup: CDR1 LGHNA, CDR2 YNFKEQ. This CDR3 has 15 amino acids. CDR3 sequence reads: CASSQGTGTSNEQYF. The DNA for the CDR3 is TGTGCCAGCAGCCAAGGAACCGGGACTTCCAACGAGCAGTACTTC.

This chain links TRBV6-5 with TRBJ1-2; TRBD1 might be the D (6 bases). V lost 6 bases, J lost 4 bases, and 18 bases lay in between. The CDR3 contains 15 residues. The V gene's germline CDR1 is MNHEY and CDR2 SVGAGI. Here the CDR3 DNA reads TGTGCCAGCAGCCGTAAGACAGGTTCGGGCTATGGCTACACCTTC. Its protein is CASSRKTGSGYGYTF.

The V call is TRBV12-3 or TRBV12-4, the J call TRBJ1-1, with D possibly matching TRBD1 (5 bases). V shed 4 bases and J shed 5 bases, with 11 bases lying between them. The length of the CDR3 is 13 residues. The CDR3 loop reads CASSSGRGTEAFF. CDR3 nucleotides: TGTGCCAGCAGTTCAGGGCGGGGGACTGAAGCTTTCTTT.

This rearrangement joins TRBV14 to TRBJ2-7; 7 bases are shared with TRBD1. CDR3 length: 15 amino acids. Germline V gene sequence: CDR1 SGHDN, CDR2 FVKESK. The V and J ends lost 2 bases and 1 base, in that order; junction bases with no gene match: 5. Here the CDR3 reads CASSQRGGQSYEQYF. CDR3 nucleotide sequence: TGTGCCAGCAGCCAAAGAGGGGGCCAATCCTACGAGCAGTACTTC.

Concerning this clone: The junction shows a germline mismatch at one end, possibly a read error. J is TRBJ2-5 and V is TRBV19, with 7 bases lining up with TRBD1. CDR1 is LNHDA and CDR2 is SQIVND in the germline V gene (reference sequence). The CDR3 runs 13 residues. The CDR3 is CASSIGGLETQYF. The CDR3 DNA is TGTGCCAGTAGCATAGGGGGCTTGGAGACCCAGTACTTC.

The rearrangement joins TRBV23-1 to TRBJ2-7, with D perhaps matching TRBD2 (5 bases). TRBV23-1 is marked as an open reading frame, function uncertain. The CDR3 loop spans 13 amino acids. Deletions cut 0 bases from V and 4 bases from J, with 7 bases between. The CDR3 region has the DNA TGCGCCAGCAGTCAATCGGAGGCGTACGAGCAGTACTTC. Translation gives CASSQSEAYEQYF.

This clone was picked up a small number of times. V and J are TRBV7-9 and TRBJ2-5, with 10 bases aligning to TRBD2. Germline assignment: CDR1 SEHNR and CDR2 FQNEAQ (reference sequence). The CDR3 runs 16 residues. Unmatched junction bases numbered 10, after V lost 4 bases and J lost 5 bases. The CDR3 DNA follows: TGTGCCAGCAGCTGGGCTAGCGGGGGCATCGGGGAGACCCAGTACTTC. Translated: CASSWASGGIGETQYF.

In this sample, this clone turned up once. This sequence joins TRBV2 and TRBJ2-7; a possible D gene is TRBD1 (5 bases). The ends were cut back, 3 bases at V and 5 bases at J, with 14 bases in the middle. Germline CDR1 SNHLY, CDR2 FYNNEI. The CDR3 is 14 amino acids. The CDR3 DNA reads TGTGCCAGCAGTGACAAGGGGATCCTCCACGAGCAGTACTTC. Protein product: CASSDKGILHEQYF. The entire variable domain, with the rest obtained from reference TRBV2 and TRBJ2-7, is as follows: EPEVTQTPSHQVTQMGQEVILRCVPISNHLYFYWYRQILGQKVEFLVSFYNNEISEKSEIFDDQFSVERPDGSNFTLKIRSTKLEDSAMYFCASSDKGILHEQYFGPGTRLTVT.

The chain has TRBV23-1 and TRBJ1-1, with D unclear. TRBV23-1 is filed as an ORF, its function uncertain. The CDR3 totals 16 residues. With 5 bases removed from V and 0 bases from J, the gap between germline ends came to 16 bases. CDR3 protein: CASSSRVSSMNTEAFF. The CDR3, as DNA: TGCGCCAGCAGTTCTCGCGTGAGTTCCATGAACACTGAAGCTTTCTTT.

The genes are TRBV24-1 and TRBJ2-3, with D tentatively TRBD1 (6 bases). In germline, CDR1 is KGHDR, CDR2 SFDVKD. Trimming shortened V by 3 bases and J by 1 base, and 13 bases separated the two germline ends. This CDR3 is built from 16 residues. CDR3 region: CATSDPDRWGTDTQYF. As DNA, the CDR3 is TGTGCCACCAGTGATCCTGACAGGTGGGGCACAGATACGCAGTATTTT.

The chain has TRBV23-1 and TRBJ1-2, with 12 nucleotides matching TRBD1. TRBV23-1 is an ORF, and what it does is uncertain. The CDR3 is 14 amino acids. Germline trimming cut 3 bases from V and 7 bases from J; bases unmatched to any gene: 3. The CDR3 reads CASSQGQGASGYTF. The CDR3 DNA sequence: TGCGCCAGCAGTCAGGGACAGGGGGCGAGTGGCTACACCTTC.

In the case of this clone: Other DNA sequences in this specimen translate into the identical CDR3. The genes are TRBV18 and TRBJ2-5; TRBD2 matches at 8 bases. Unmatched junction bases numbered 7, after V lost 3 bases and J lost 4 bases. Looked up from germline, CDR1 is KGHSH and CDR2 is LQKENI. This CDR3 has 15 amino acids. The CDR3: CASSPLGLAGETQYF. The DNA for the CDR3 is TGTGCCAGCTCACCTCTGGGGCTAGCGGGAGAGACCCAGTACTTC.

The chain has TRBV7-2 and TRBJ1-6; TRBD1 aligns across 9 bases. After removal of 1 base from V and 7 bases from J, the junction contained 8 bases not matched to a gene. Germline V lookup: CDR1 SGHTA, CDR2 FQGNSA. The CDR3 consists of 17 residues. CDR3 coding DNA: TGTGCCAGCAGCTTAGATTGGGACAGGGCTGGAAATTCACCCCTCCACTTT. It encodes CASSLDWDRAGNSPLHF.

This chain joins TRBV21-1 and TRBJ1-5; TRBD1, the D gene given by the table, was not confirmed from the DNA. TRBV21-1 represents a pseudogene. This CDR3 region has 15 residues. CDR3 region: CASKGRGYSNQPQHF. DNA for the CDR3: TGTGCCAGCAAAGGCAGGGGGTATAGCAATCAGCCCCAGCATTTT.

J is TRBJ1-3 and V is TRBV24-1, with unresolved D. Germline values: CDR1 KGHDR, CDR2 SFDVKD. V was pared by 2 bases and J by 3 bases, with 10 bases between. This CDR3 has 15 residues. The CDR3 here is CATSDSRSFGNTIYF. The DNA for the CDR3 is TGTGCCACCAGTGATTCCAGGTCTTTTGGAAACACCATATATTTT.

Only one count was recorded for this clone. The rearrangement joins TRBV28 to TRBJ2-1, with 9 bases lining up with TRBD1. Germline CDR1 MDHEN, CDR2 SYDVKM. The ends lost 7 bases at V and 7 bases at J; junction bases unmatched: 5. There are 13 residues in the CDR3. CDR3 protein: CASITDRGNEQFF. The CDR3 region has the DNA TGTGCCAGCATAACGGACAGGGGAAATGAGCAGTTCTTC.

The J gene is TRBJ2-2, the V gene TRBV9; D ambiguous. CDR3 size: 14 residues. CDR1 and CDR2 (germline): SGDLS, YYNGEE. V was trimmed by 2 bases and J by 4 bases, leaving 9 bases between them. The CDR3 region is CASSVTTVTGELFF. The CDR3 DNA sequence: TGTGCCAGCAGCGTGACAACTGTCACCGGGGAGCTGTTTTTT.

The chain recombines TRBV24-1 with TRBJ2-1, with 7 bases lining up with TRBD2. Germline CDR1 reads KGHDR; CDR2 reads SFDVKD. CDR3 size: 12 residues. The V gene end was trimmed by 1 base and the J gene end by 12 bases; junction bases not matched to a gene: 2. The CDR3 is CATSDFTGGQFF. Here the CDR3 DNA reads TGTGCCACCAGTGATTTCACGGGAGGGCAGTTCTTC.

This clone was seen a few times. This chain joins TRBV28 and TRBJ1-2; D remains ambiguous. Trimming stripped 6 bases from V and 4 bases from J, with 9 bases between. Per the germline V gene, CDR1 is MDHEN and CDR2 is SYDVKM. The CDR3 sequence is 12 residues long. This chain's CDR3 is CASRSERYGYTF. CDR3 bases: TGTGCCAGCAGATCCGAGCGCTATGGCTACACCTTC.

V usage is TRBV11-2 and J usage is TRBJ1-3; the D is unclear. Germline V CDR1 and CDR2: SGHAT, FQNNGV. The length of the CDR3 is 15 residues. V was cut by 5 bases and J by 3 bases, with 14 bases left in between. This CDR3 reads CASSLSPDFGNTIYF. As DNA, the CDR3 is TGTGCCAGCAGCCTCAGCCCGGACTTTGGAAACACCATATATTTT.

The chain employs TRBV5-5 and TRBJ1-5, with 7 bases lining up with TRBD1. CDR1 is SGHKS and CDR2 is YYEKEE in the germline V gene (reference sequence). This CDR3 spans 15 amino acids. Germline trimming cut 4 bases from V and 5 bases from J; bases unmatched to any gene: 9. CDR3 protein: CASSRVGQGDQPQHF. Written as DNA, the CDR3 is TGTGCCAGCAGCCGGGTCGGGCAGGGGGATCAGCCCCAGCATTTT.

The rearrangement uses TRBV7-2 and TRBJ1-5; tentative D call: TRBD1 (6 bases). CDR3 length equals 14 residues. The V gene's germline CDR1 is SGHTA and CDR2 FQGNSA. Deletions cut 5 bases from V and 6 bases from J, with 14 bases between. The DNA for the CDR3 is TGTGCCAGCAGCCTTAAAGGGGGACCTCAGCCCCAGCATTTT. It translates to CASSLKGGPQPQHF.